Listed below are T cell receptor beta chains from one sample, sequenced in a study of early T cells in non-severe SARS-CoV-2 infection. Using its own MiXCR run on the 5' RACE reads, TCRdb lists one record per CDR3 protein. The table shows about 23,000 distinct CDR3 sequences, with about 5.1% occurring only once. The sample was whole blood. Receptors were obtained from an adult who was a healthcare worker with PCR-confirmed SARS-CoV-2 infection or an uninfected control (not recorded which). CDR3s include the opening cysteine and the closing phenylalanine or tryptophan.

j_call: TRBJ2-2; v_call: TRBV5-6; cdr3_aa: CASSSYRYGTSGNTGELFF
j_call: TRBJ2-7; v_call: TRBV5-6; cdr3_aa: CASTHRGHQYF
j_call: TRBJ2-5; v_call: TRBV5-4; cdr3_aa: CASSSAGAQETQYF
j_call: TRBJ1-6; v_call: TRBV12-3/TRBV12-4; cdr3_aa: CASTGQRNSPLHF
j_call: TRBJ2-5; v_call: TRBV3-1; cdr3_aa: CASSQDRGKTQYF
j_call: TRBJ1-5; v_call: TRBV27; cdr3_aa: CASALGGRGQPQHF
j_call: TRBJ2-7; v_call: TRBV5-1; cdr3_aa: CASSRTGGDAYEQYF
j_call: TRBJ2-7; v_call: TRBV5-1; cdr3_aa: CASSSGLAGVEQYF
j_call: TRBJ2-6; v_call: TRBV4-1; cdr3_aa: CASSPWTGANVLTF
j_call: TRBJ2-1; v_call: TRBV7-8; cdr3_aa: CASSLVAGGFQEQFF